The rows below give T cell receptor beta chains drawn from one sample of a study of T cell responses to AZD1222 COVID-19 vaccine. Assay: immunoSEQ multiplex PCR; the TCRdb copy retains only in-frame clones and omits some. The sample comprises some 130,000 clones, 89% of which are singletons, and roughly 6.3% rests with the top ten. Sequencing used peripheral blood, obtained on day 0 of AZD1222 vaccination. Receptor source: an adult in good health. CDR3s include the opening cysteine and the closing phenylalanine or tryptophan. A D gene is named only where the DNA matches it firmly. Where a row states a size, it is once, few, many or the class of an expanded clone; other rows omit it.

TRBJ1-5	-	TRBV6-5	13	-	TGTGCCAGCAACCGGGACCTTAATCAGCCCCAGCATTTT	CASNRDLNQPQHF
TRBJ2-7	TRBD2	TRBV10-3	16	once	TGTGCCATCAGTGAGACACTAGCGGGGGGATCACCGAAGCAGTACTTC	CAISETLAGGSPKQYF
TRBJ1-2	-	TRBV29-1	11	-	TGCAGCGTTGACAGGGGCTATGGCTACACCTTC	CSVDRGYGYTF
TRBJ2-2	-	TRBV7-9	14	once	TGTGCCAGCAGCCCCCACACGAACACCGGGGAGCTGTTTTTT	CASSPHTNTGELFF
TRBJ2-3	-	TRBV7-3	20	-	TGTGCCAGCAGCTTAAGGACCGGGCGTGCCGGTGCGGGGATCACAGATACGCAGTATTTT	CASSLRTGRAGAGITDTQYF
TRBJ1-1	-	TRBV27	13	-	TGTGCCAGCCGACGCCCCGGGGGGTTCGGGTCTTTCTTT	CASRRPGGFGSFF
TRBJ1-1	-	TRBV5-8	12	once	TGTGCCAGCAGCCCTCGCACAACTAAAGCTTTCTTT	CASSPRTTKAFF
TRBJ2-3	TRBD2	TRBV3-1/TRBV3-2	15	once	TGTGCCAGCAGCCAAGATTCGGGGGGGTCAGATACGCAGTATTTT	CASSQDSGGSDTQYF
TRBJ2-2	TRBD2	TRBV7-2	17	-	TGTGCCAGCAGCTTAGGACTAGCGGGTTGGAACACCGGGGAGCTGTTTTTT	CASSLGLAGWNTGELFF
TRBJ1-5	-	TRBV7-9	12	-	TGTGCCAGCAGCTTAATGGGTCAGCCCCAGCATTTT	CASSLMGQPQHF
TRBJ1-4	-	TRBV7-9	18	-	TGTGCCAGCACCAAAAGGTTCAGCGAAACTTCGCTTAATGAAAAACTGTTTTTT	CASTKRFSETSLNEKLFF
TRBJ1-6	-	TRBV27	13	-	TGTGCCAGCAGTTTATCGGGTATTTCACCCCTCCACTTT	CASSLSGISPLHF
TRBJ1-1	TRBD1	TRBV10-1	12	-	TGCGCCAGCAGTCTACAGGGGAATGAAGCTTTCTTT	CASSLQGNEAFF
TRBJ2-5	TRBD1	TRBV11-2	16	-	TGTGCCAGCAGCTTACAGTATAGGGGGCAAGGAGAGACCCAGTACTTC	CASSLQYRGQGETQYF
TRBJ2-2	TRBD1	TRBV5-5	18	-	TGTGCCAGCAGCTTCCGACTCAGGACAGGGGGCGACACCGGGGAGCTGTTTTTT	CASSFRLRTGGDTGELFF
TRBJ1-5	-	TRBV7-9	14	-	TGTGCCAGCAGCCCGACGGTGGGCAATCAGCCCCAGCATTTT	CASSPTVGNQPQHF
TRBJ1-2	TRBD1	TRBV5-6	16	-	TGTGCCAGCAGCCCAACCCTCTCAACAGGGGGGGATAGCTACACCTTC	CASSPTLSTGGDSYTF
TRBJ1-3	TRBD1	TRBV19	16	-	TGTGCCAGTAGACCAATAGGGACAGTCTCTGGAAACACCATATATTTT	CASRPIGTVSGNTIYF
TRBJ1-5	-	TRBV15	17	-	TGTGCCACCAGCAGAGTGAAGGCCAGCAGCTCCAATCAGCCCCAGCATTTT	CATSRVKASSSNQPQHF
TRBJ1-1	-	TRBV11-2	12	-	TGTGCCAGCAGCTTAGGGGGGCTTGAAGCTTTCTTT	CASSLGGLEAFF
TRBJ2-1	-	TRBV14	13	-	TGTGCCAGCAGCCAGAACAGCTACAATGAGCAGTTCTTC	CASSQNSYNEQFF
TRBJ2-3	-	TRBV3-1/TRBV3-2	15	-	TGTGCCAGCAGCCAGGGACTCAACCCCCGAGATACGCAGTATTTT	CASSQGLNPRDTQYF
TRBJ1-5	-	TRBV7-2	14	-	TGTGCCAGCCGAGACACGAACTCAAATCAGCCCCAGCATTTT	CASRDTNSNQPQHF
TRBJ1-2	-	TRBV25-1	14	once	TGTGCCAGCAGTGAATATATCCCTCCCTATGGCTACACCTTC	CASSEYIPPYGYTF
TRBJ1-3	-	TRBV15	14	-	TGTGCCACCAGCACCCGACAGTCTGGAAACACCATATATTTT	CATSTRQSGNTIYF
TRBJ1-2	-	TRBV14	15	-	TGTGCCAGCAGCCAAGCCGGACAGTATAACTATGGCTACACCTTC	CASSQAGQYNYGYTF